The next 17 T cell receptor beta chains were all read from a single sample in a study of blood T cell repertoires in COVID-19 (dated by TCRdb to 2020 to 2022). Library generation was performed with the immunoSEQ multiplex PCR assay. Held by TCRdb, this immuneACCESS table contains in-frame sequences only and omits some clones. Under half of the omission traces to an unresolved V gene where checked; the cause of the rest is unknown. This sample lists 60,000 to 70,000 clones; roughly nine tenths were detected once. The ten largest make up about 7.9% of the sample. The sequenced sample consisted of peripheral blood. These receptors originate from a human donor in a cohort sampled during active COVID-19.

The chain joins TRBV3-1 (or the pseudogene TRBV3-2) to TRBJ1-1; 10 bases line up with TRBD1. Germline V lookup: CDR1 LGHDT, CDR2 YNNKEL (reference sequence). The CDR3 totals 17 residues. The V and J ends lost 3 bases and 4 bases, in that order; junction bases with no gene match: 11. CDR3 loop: CASSQPGQGITSTEAFF. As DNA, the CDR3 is TGTGCCAGCAGCCAGCCGGGACAGGGGATAACAAGCACTGAAGCTTTCTTT.

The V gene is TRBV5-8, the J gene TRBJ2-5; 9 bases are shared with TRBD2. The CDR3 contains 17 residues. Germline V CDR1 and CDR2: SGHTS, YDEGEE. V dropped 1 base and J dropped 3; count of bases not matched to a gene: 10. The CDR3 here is CASSLWGSGRTEETQYF. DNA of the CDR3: TGTGCCAGCAGCTTGTGGGGTAGCGGGAGAACAGAAGAGACCCAGTACTTC.

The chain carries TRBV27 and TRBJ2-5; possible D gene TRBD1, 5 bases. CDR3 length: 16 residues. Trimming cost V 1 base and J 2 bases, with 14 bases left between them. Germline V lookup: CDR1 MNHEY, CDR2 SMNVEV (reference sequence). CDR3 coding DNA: TGTGCCAGCAGTTTATATCTGGGGCCTCCGCAAGAGACCCAGTACTTC. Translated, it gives CASSLYLGPPQETQYF.

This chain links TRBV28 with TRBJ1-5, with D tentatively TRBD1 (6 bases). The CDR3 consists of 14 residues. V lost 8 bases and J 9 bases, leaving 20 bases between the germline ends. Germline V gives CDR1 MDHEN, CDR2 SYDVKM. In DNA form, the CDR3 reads TGTGCCAGCCTTACTCCACCCCGGGACACGCCCCAGCATTTT. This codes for CASLTPPRDTPQHF.

This CDR3 is CASSPFGSGRRLGEETQYF. The CDR3 DNA reads as TGTGCCAGCAGTCCCTTTGGTAGCGGGAGGCGATTGGGTGAAGAGACCCAGTACTTC. The rearrangement links TRBV6-2 or TRBV6-3 to TRBJ2-5; TRBD2 matches 10 bases. The CDR3 extends over 19 amino acids. J was trimmed by 3 bases and V by 5 bases; bases with no gene match: 18. Germline values: CDR1 MNHEY, CDR2 SVGEGT.

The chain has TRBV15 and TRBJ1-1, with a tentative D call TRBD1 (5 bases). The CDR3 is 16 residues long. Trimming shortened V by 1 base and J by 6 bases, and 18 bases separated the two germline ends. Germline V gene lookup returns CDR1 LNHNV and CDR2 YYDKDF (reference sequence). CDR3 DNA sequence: TGTGCCACCAGCAGAGTAACAGGTCCCGTGGTCGCTGAAGCTTTCTTT. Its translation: CATSRVTGPVVAEAFF.

CDR3 sequence (DNA): TGTGCCAGCAGTGAGAGGACTAGTTACTACGAGCAGTACTTC. It is translated as CASSERTSYYEQYF. This chain uses TRBV6-1 with TRBJ2-7; 7 positions agree with TRBD2. CDR3 length: 14 amino acids. Germline V gives CDR1 MNHNS, CDR2 SASEGT. V shed 3 bases and J 3 bases; nucleotides not matched to a gene: 5.

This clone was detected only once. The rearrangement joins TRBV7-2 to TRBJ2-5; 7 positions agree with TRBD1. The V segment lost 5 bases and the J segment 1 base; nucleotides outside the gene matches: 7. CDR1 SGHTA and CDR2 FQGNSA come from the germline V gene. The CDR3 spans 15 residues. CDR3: CASSPQGVSQETQYF. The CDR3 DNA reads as TGTGCCAGCAGCCCTCAGGGGGTGTCCCAAGAGACCCAGTACTTC.

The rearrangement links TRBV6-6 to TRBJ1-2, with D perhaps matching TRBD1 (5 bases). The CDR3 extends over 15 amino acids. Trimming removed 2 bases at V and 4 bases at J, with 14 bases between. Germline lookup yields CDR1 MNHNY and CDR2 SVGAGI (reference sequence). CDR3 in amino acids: CASSYPKSGGYGYTF. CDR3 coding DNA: TGTGCCAGCAGTTACCCAAAGTCCGGGGGCTATGGCTACACCTTC.

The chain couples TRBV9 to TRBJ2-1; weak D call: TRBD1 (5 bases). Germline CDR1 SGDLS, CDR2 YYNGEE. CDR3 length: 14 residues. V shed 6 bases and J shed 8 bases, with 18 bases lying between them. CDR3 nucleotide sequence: TGTGCCAGCACCAAGACAGCTTCTGGCGATGAGCAGTTCTTC. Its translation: CASTKTASGDEQFF.

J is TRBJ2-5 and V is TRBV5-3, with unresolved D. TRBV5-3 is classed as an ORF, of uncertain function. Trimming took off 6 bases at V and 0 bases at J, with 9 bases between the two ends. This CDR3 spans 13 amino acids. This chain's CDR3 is CARTSQNQETQYF. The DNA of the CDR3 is TGTGCCAGAACCTCGCAGAACCAAGAGACCCAGTACTTC.

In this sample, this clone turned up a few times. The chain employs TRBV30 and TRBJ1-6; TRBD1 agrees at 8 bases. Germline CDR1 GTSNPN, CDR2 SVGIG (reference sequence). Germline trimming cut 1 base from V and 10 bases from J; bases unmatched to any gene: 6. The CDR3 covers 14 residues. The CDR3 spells CAWSADRVPSPLHF. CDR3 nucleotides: TGTGCCTGGAGTGCGGACAGGGTCCCCTCACCCCTCCACTTT.

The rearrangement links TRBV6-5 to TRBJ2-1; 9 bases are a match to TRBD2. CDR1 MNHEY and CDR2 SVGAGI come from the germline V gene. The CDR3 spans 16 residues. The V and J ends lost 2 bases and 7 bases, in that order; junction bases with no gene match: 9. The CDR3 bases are TGTGCCAGCAGTTACGGCAACGCGGGAGGGGGGAATGAGCAGTTCTTC. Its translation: CASSYGNAGGGNEQFF.

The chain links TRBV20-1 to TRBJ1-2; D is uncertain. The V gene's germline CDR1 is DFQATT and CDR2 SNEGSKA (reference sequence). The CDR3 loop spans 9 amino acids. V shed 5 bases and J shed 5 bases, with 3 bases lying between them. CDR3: CSALYGYTF. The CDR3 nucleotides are TGCAGTGCTCTTTATGGCTACACCTTC.

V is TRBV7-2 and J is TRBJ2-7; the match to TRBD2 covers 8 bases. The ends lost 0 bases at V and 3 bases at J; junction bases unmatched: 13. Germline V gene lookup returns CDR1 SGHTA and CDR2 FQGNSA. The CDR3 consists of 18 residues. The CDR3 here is CASSLAPSGRTAIYEQYF. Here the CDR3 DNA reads TGTGCCAGCAGCTTAGCGCCTAGCGGGCGAACCGCGATCTACGAGCAGTACTTC.

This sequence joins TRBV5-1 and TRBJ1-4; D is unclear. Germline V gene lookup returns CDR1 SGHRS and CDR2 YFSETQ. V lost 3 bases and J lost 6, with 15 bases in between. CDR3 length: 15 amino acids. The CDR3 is CASSSRGYRDEKLFF. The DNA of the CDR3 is TGCGCCAGCAGCTCGCGAGGGTACCGAGATGAAAAACTGTTTTTT.

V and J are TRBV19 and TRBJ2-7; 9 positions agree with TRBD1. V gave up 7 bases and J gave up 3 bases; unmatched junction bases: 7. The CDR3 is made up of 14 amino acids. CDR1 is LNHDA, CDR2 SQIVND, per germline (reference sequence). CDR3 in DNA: TGTGCCAGTACCCCGGGACAGGGTGGCTACGAGCAGTACTTC. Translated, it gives CASTPGQGGYEQYF.